The clone carrying this TCR beta chain showed up just once. The antigen remains unidentified. The source of the sample is a study of Ad26.COV2.S vaccination and SARS-CoV-2 variants. Study details: Doses of Ad26.COV2.S were injected into muscle once or twice, 56 days apart.

Trimming left V 10 bases short and J 1 base short, with 16 bases between. The V gene's germline CDR1 is MNHEY and CDR2 SVGAGI. The CDR3 length is 14 residues. Treatment denoted: around 19 received Ad26.COV2.S at low or high dose, single or two shots; about 5 received placebo; per-sample allocation not given. It was on day 63 after the first vaccine or placebo injection that samples were taken. It was an adult aged 18-55 years in Boston who was the donor. Profiled with immunoSEQ multiplex PCR; TCRdb holds only in-frame clones, not every one. Of about 260,000 clones in the sample, approximately 90% are singletons; the top ten hold roughly 3%. General study findings and limits: Substantial post-vaccination breadth of spike-specific CD8+ and CD4+ T cell responses was reported. Spike-specific TCR breadth in vaccine recipients exceeded that seen in placebo recipients.

The chain joins TRBV6-5 to TRBJ1-1; D is undetermined. The specimen comprised peripheral blood, sampled in a trial of Ad26.COV2.S vaccine versus placebo. The receptor was derived from a person between 18 and 65 years old who received the Ad26.COV2.S COVID-19 vaccine or a placebo. CDR3 nucleotides: TGTGCCACCCAAAGACAATTGGGGAACACTGAAGCTTTCTTT. Encoded protein: CATQRQLGNTEAFF.